This T cell receptor beta chain was retrieved from a study of PD-L1 blockade in urothelial cancer. In the study overall: Of prior chemotherapy regimens, patients had received between 0 and 3.

Method: immunoSEQ multiplex PCR; TCRdb's copy keeps in-frame clones and lacks some. The data show about 74,000 clones, around 84% seen once. Sequences were derived from PBMCs, sampled around atezolizumab (anti-PD-L1) treatment. This clonotype originated in a man between 70 and 80 years old with urothelial cancer.

As DNA, the CDR3 is TGTGCCAGCAGCAGCCGGGACAGGGTGGACACCGGGGAGCTGTTTTTT. It specifies CASSSRDRVDTGELFF. This chain uses TRBV11-2 with TRBJ2-2, with 9 bases that match TRBD1. Trimming at V came to 5 bases and at J to 3 bases, leaving 7 bases not matched to a gene. CDR1 and CDR2 from the germline V gene are SGHAT and FQNNGV. This CDR3 spans 16 amino acids.